Listed below are T cell receptor beta chains from one sample, sequenced in a study of T cell repertoires in cytomegalovirus infection. TCRdb analysed the reads with MiXCR anew, one entry per CDR3 protein. The data contain around 450,000 distinct CDR3 sequences, 11% of them seen just once; the ten biggest clones take up roughly 10%. Material: PBMCs. These receptor sequences come from a human donor in good health (CMV status not recorded). Some clones in this sample may be carry-over from other donors' samples. CDR3s include the opening cysteine and the closing phenylalanine or tryptophan. D genes are given only for firm matches.

D gene	V gene	J gene	CDR3 protein
NA	TRBV12-3/TRBV12-4	TRBJ1-1	CASSLSSNRENTEAFF
NA	TRBV18	TRBJ1-1	CASSPDQGREAFF
NA	TRBV20-1	TRBJ2-3	CSARHPAGTDTQYF
NA	TRBV12-3/TRBV12-4	TRBJ2-5	CASSAGTSGETQYF
NA	TRBV19	TRBJ1-5	CASRSGDSNQPQHF
TRBD1	TRBV27	TRBJ1-2	CASRLIFTGTGGSDGYTF
NA	TRBV5-1	TRBJ2-1	CASSLAPIADSYNEQFF
NA	TRBV5-1	TRBJ2-4	CASRRTPDAKNIQYF
TRBD2	TRBV25-1	TRBJ2-3	CASRRASGRGVDTQYF
TRBD1	TRBV6-1	TRBJ2-7	CASSEAGGQGRHEQYF
NA	TRBV25-1	TRBJ1-2	CASSEPSMGSGYTF
TRBD2	TRBV19	TRBJ2-1	CASTPGAGVGNEQFF
TRBD2	TRBV4-1	TRBJ2-5	CASSQVGGRGETQYF
NA	TRBV7-6	TRBJ1-6	CASSFSQRDNSPLHF
TRBD2	TRBV5-4	TRBJ2-2	CASSLGTSGTIGELFF
NA	TRBV28	TRBJ2-3	CASSWGVYPHTQYF
NA	TRBV2	TRBJ2-4	CASSTGGKNIQYF
TRBD1	TRBV15	TRBJ1-1	CATSTPPGTGHEAFF
NA	TRBV10-3	TRBJ1-2	CATNSPGAYGYTF
NA	TRBV20-1	TRBJ1-5	CSARVTGNNQPQHF
TRBD2	TRBV7-8	TRBJ2-3	CASSYGLAADTQYF
NA	TRBV29-1	TRBJ2-2	CSVAAGGAGELFF
NA	TRBV5-1	TRBJ1-3	CASRNQDISGNTIYF
TRBD2	TRBV24-1	TRBJ2-2	CATSDLGLAENTGELFF
NA	TRBV11-2	TRBJ1-1	CASSFGLPVFF
TRBD2	TRBV10-3	TRBJ2-1	CATGTSGSNEQFF
TRBD2	TRBV7-2	TRBJ2-7	CASSRERGGSYEQYF
NA	TRBV5-4	TRBJ2-3	CASSPMFGGTMTDTQYF
TRBD1	TRBV6-6	TRBJ1-2	CASSRDREVPNYGYTF
NA	TRBV6-8	TRBJ2-5	CASGTGTETQYF
NA	TRBV9	TRBJ1-1	CASSVATRTEAFF
NA	TRBV19	TRBJ1-2	CASSIRGSYGYTF
NA	TRBV20-1	TRBJ2-5	CSALRGSNKETQYF
NA	TRBV19	TRBJ1-2	CASSIVGTNYGYTF
TRBD1	TRBV6-4	TRBJ2-2	CASRGDRETGELFF
TRBD2	TRBV20-1	TRBJ2-1	CSAFTSGRKNEQFF
TRBD1	TRBV7-2	TRBJ2-7	CASSSPGQATYEQYF
NA	TRBV6-5	TRBJ1-1	CASRILGTEAFF
NA	TRBV27	TRBJ1-6	CASSFGTSDNSPLHF
TRBD1	TRBV9	TRBJ2-1	CASSERDSRYNEQFF
NA	TRBV7-2	TRBJ2-7	CASSLEWYLEQYF
TRBD1	TRBV7-9	TRBJ1-1	CASSDRGQRIEAFF
TRBD2	TRBV7-8	TRBJ2-3	CASSPGTSGLKDTQYF
NA	TRBV20-1	TRBJ2-7	CSAPKREFRGTYEQYF
NA	TRBV6-1	TRBJ1-4	CASSEGRGGKLFF
TRBD2	TRBV19	TRBJ2-1	CASSTSRTSGYNEQFF
NA	TRBV18	TRBJ2-1	CASSPPAGDDEQFF
TRBD1	TRBV7-2	TRBJ1-2	CASSPRTGGPLVYGYTF
NA	TRBV29-1	TRBJ1-2	CSVVNQGPSSGYTF
NA	TRBV12-5	TRBJ2-1	CATKGEGYNEQFF
TRBD1	TRBV27	TRBJ2-7	CASSMDRDMYEQYF
NA	TRBV9	TRBJ1-1	CASSVLDMNTEAFF
NA	TRBV7-9	TRBJ1-3	CASSYSKPREGRNTIYF
NA	TRBV9	TRBJ2-1	CASSVDGPSEQFF
NA	TRBV12-3/TRBV12-4	TRBJ1-5	CASSSGVQQPQHF
NA	TRBV20-1	TRBJ1-4	CSARDPWGGSNEKLFF
NA	TRBV3-1	TRBJ2-3	CASSPEQRVTDTQYF
NA	TRBV7-9	TRBJ1-1	CASSRTLDGTEAFF
NA	TRBV10-3	TRBJ2-7	CAIREGYEQYF
NA	TRBV2	TRBJ2-1	CASSERDLYNEQFF